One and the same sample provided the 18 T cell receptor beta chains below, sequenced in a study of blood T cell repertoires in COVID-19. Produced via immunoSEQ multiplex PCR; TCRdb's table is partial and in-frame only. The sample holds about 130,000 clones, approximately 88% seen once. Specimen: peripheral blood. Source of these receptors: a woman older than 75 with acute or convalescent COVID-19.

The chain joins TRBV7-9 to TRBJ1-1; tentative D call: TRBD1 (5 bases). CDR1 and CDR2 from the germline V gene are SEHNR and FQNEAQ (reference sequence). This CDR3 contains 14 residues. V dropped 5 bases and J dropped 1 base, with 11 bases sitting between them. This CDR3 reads CASSAIGQNTEAFF. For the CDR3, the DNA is TGTGCCAGCAGCGCCATAGGACAGAACACTGAAGCTTTCTTT.

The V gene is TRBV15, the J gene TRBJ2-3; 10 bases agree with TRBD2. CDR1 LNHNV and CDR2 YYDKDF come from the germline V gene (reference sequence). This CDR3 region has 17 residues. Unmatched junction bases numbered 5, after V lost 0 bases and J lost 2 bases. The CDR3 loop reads CATSRDVLAGTTDTQYF. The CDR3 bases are TGTGCCACCAGCAGAGATGTACTAGCGGGAACCACAGATACGCAGTATTTT.

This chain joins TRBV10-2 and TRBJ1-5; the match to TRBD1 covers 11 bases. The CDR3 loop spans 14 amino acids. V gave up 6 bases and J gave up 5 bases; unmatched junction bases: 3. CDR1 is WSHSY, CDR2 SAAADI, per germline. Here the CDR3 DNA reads TGCGCCAGCAGGGGACAGGGGGGCCATCAGCCCCAGCATTTT. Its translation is CASRGQGGHQPQHF.

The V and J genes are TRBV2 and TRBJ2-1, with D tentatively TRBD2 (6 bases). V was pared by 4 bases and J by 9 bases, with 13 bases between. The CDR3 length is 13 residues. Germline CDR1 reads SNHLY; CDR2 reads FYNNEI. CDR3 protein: CASSVEGISEQFF. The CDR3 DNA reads TGTGCCAGCAGTGTGGAGGGAATTAGTGAGCAGTTCTTC.

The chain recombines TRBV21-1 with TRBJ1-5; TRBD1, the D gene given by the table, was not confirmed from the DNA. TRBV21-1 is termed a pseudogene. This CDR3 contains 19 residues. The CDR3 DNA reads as TGTGCCAGCAGCCCGACGACAGGGGGGGACCAATTAAGCAATCAGCCCCAGCATTTT. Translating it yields CASSPTTGGDQLSNQPQHF.

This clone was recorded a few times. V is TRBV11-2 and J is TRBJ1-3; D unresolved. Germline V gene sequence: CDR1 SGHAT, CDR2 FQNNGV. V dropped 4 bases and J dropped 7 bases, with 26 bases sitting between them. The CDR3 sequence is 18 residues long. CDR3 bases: TGTGCCAGCAGCTCACTGCGTCCGACGTCGGGGAGGGCCAACACCATATATTTT. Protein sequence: CASSSLRPTSGRANTIYF.

The CDR3 nucleotides read TGTGCCAGCAGCTCGAACAGGGGTGAAAAACTGTTTTTT. Amino acid sequence: CASSSNRGEKLFF. This rearrangement joins TRBV7-9 to TRBJ1-4; 7 bases fit TRBD1. Germline V CDR1 and CDR2: SEHNR, FQNEAQ (reference sequence). CDR3 length: 13 amino acids. V shed 4 bases, J shed 7 bases, and the junction held 3 bases outside the gene matches.

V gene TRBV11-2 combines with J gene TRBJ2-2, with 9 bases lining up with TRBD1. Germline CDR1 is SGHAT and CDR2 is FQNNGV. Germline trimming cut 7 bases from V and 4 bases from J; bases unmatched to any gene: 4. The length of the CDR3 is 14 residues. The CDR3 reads CASNRDRATGELFF. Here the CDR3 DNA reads TGTGCCAGCAACAGGGACAGGGCCACCGGGGAGCTGTTTTTT.

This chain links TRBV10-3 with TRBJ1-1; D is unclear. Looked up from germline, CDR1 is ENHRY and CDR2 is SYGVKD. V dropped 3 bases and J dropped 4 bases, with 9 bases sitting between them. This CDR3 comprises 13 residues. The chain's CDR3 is CAISDSSITEAFF. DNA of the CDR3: TGTGCCATCAGTGACAGTTCAATCACTGAAGCTTTCTTT.

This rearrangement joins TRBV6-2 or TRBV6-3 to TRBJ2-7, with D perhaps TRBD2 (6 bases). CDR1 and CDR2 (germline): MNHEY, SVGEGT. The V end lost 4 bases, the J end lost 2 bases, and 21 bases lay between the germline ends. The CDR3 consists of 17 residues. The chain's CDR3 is CASSSHSGVRKAYEQYF. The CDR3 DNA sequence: TGTGCCAGCAGTTCCCATAGCGGAGTGAGGAAAGCCTACGAGCAGTACTTC.

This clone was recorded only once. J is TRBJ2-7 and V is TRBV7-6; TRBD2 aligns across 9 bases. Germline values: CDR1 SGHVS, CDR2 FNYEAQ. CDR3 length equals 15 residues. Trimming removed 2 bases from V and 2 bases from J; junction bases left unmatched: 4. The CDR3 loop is CASSLQAGGPYEQYF. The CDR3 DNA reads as TGTGCCAGCAGCTTACAGGCGGGAGGGCCCTACGAGCAGTACTTC.

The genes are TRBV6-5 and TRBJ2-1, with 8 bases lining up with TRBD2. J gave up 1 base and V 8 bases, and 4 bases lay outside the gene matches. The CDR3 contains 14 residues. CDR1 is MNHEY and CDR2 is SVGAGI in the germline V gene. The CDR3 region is CASVSGGSYNEQFF. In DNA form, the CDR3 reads TGTGCCAGCGTGAGCGGGGGTTCCTACAATGAGCAGTTCTTC.

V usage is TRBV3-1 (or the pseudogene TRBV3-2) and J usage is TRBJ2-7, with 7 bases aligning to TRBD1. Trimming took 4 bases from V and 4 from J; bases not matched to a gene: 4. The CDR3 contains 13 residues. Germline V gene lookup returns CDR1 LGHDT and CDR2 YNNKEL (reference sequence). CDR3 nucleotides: TGTGCCAGCAGCCGGGGACAGAGGTACGAGCAGTACTTC. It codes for CASSRGQRYEQYF.

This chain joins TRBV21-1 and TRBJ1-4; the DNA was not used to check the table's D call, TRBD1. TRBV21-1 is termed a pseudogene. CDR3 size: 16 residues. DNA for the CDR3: TGTGCCAGCAGCACTACGACCGGGACAGGGGATGAAAAACTGTTTTTT. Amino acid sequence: CASSTTTGTGDEKLFF.

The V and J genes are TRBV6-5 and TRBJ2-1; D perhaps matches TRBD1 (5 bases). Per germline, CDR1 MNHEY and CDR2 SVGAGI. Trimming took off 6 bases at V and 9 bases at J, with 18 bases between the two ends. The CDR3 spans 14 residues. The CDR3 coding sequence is TGTGCCAGCAGACCCGAGAAAGGGGTTGGTGAGCAGTTCTTC. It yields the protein CASRPEKGVGEQFF.

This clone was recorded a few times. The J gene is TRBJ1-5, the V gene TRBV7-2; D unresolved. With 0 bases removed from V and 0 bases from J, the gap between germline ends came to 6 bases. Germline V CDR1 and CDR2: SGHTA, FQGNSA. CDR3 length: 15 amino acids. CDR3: CASSLASYSNQPQHF. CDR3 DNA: TGTGCCAGCAGCTTAGCCAGTTATAGCAATCAGCCCCAGCATTTT.

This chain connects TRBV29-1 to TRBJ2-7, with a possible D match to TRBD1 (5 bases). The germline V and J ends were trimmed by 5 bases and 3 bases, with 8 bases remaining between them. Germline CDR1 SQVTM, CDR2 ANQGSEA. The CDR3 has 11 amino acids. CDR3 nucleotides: TGCAGCGTTACAACAGGCTACGAGCAGTACTTC. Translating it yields CSVTTGYEQYF.

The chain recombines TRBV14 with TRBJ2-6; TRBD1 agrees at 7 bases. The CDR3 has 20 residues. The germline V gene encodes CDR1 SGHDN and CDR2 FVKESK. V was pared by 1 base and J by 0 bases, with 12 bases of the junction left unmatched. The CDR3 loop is CASSQGKGTAPSSGANVLTF. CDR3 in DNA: TGTGCCAGCAGCCAAGGTAAAGGGACAGCGCCGAGCTCTGGGGCCAACGTCCTGACTTTC. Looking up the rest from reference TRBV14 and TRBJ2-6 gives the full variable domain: EAGVTQFPSHSVIEKGQTVTLRCDPISGHDNLYWYRRVMGKEIKFLLHFVKESKQDESGMPNNRFLAERTGGTYSTLKVQPAELEDSGVYFCASSQGKGTAPSSGANVLTFGAGSRLTVL.